This T cell receptor (beta chain) was sequenced during a study of vaccination and CD4 T cells after COVID-19. This clonotype was observed a single time. Its specificity is not known. The Oncomine TCR Beta short-read assay was applied to DNA of cultured CD4+ T cells. TCRdb re-called the PCR reads through MiXCR, storing one row per CDR3 protein. Here the sample spans some 15,000 distinct CDR3 sequences, roughly a third being singletons. The treatment is: approximately nine-day PBMC culture with coronavirus spike peptide pools or control peptides (ViraFEST assay). Fresh replacement IL-2 medium substituted for half the medium on days 3 and 7. Isolation of CD4+ T cells by negative selection took place after around eleven days of culture. Sample: CD4+ T cells from blood, cultured in vitro, taken after SARS-CoV-2 vaccination. The sequence was collected from a human donor who had recovered from COVID-19.

The CDR3 coding sequence is TGTGCCAGCAGCTTAACGGGGGGGGCTAGCGGGAGTTTGAATGAGCAGTTCTTC. Translating gives CASSLTGGASGSLNEQFF. The J gene is TRBJ2-1, the V gene TRBV7-3; 10 bases are shared with TRBD2. The CDR3 runs 18 residues. Germline V gene lookup returns CDR1 SGHTA and CDR2 FQGTGA. The ends lost 0 bases at V and 7 bases at J; junction bases unmatched: 12.